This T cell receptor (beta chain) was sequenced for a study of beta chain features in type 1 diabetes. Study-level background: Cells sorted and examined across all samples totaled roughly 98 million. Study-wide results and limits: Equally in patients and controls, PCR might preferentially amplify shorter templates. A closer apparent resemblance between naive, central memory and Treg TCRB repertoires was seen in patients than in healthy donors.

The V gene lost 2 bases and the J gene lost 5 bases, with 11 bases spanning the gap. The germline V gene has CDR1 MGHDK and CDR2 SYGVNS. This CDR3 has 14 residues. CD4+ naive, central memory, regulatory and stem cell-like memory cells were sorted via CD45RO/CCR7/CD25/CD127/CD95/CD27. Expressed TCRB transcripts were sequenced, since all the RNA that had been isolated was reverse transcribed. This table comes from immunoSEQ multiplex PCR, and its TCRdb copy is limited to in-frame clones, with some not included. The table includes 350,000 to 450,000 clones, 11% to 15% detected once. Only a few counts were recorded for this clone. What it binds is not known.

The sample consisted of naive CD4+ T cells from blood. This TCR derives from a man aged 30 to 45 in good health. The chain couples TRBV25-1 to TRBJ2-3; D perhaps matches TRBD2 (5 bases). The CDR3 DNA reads TGTGCCAGCAGTGAAGACTCCGGGATAGATACGCAGTATTTT. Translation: CASSEDSGIDTQYF.